A selection of T cell receptor beta chains follows, all from one sample in a study of post-analysis software for immune sequencing data. TCRdb processed the PCR reads anew with MiXCR; each CDR3 protein has one entry. The sample carries roughly 800,000 distinct CDR3 sequences, roughly 29% recorded once. The sequencing sample was made of blood. These receptors originate from a girl aged 10 to 17 with multiple sclerosis. The CDR3 runs from the conserved cysteine through the conserved F or W. A D gene is named only where the DNA matches it firmly. Some rows mark clone size as missing; the rest say once, few, many or name a class of expanded clone.

v_gene	abundance	d_gene	j_gene	CDR3nt	CDR3aa
TRBV4-1	many	-	TRBJ2-6	TGCGCCAGCAGCCAATTCTGGTCGGGGGCCAACGTCCTGACTTTC	CASSQFWSGANVLTF
TRBV21-1	-	-	TRBJ2-5	TGTGCCAGCAGCAGAGACGCACAAGAGACCCAGTACTTC	CASSRDAQETQYF
TRBV18	-	TRBD1	TRBJ1-5	TGTGCCAGCTCACCCCGGACAGGGGAGGATCAGCCCCAGCATTTT	CASSPRTGEDQPQHF
TRBV5-1	-	-	TRBJ2-1	TGCGCCAGCAGCCGATTGGGAGGCAGATACAATGAGCAGTTCTTC	CASSRLGGRYNEQFF
TRBV12-3/TRBV12-4	few	-	TRBJ1-2	TGTGCCAGCCGCCAGACAGTGGGGGGCTACACCTTC	CASRQTVGGYTF
TRBV4-3	-	-	TRBJ2-1	TGCGCCAGCAGCCAGGAACCCGACAATGAGCAGTTCTTC	CASSQEPDNEQFF
TRBV28	few	-	TRBJ1-2	TGTGCCAGCAGGGCAGGGTATTATGGCTACACCTTC	CASRAGYYGYTF
TRBV4-3	few	-	TRBJ2-7	TGCGCCAGCAGCCAAGATCGAAGGGTTAGCGAGCAGTACTTC	CASSQDRRVSEQYF
TRBV5-6	few	-	TRBJ2-3	TGTGCCAGCAGCCCACCCCCTAGCACAGATACGCAGTATTTT	CASSPPPSTDTQYF
TRBV20-1	-	TRBD2	TRBJ2-3	TGCAGTGCTATGGCGGGAGGCACAGATACGCAGTATTTT	CSAMAGGTDTQYF
TRBV7-2	-	TRBD1	TRBJ2-7	TGTGCCAGCAGCTTGACGGGACAGATCTACGAGCAGTACTTC	CASSLTGQIYEQYF
TRBV12-3/TRBV12-4	-	TRBD1	TRBJ1-1	TGTGCCAGCAGTCCCCGGGACAGGGTGCAGACTGAAGCTTTCTTT	CASSPRDRVQTEAFF
TRBV10-3	many	-	TRBJ2-1	TGTGCCATCAGTCTCCACAATGAGCAGTTCTTC	CAISLHNEQFF
TRBV18	-	-	TRBJ1-4	TGTGCCAGCTCACCACGTTCAGACAAACTGTTTTTT	CASSPRSDKLFF
TRBV9	few	TRBD2	TRBJ2-1	TGTGCCAGCGGTGGGGGGGGACTAGCCTACAATGAGCAGTTCTTC	CASGGGGLAYNEQFF
TRBV5-1	-	-	TRBJ1-2	TGCGCCAGCAGTCCGGACGGGGTCTATGGCTACACCTTC	CASSPDGVYGYTF
TRBV5-1	-	-	TRBJ1-1	TGCGCCAGCAGCTTGGGTCCCCAGGGACTTCGGGGGACTGAAGCTTTCTTT	CASSLGPQGLRGTEAFF
TRBV5-1	once	-	TRBJ2-3	TGCGCCAGCAGCTTGGTCGTCAGTACAGCTGCGCAGTATTTT	CASSLVVSTAAQYF
TRBV7-2	-	-	TRBJ2-7	TGTGCCAGCAGCTTAGAAGCTTTGGGTGAGCAGTACTTC	CASSLEALGEQYF
TRBV20-1	-	TRBD1	TRBJ2-1	TGCAGTGCTAGAGACAGGGGGAACAACAATGAGCAGTTCTTC	CSARDRGNNNEQFF
TRBV5-1	-	TRBD2	TRBJ2-5	TGCGCCAGCAGCTGGGGACTAGCGGGGTTTGAAGCGGATGAGCAGTACTTC	CASSWGLAGFEADEQYF
TRBV29-1	many	TRBD2	TRBJ2-1	TGCAGCGTTGAGGGACTAGCGGACCGCTCCTACAATGAGCAGTTCTTC	CSVEGLADRSYNEQFF
TRBV19	once	-	TRBJ2-1	TGTGCCAGTAGTATAGAACTGACTCGGCCAGTGGAGCAGTTCTTC	CASSIELTRPVEQFF
TRBV7-2	-	-	TRBJ1-4	TGTGCCAGCAGCTTCCTCTGGCCAGAAAAACTGTTTTTT	CASSFLWPEKLFF
TRBV20-1	few	TRBD2	TRBJ2-1	TGCAGTGCTAGGACTAGCGGGGGACTCAATGAGCAGTTCTTC	CSARTSGGLNEQFF
TRBV6-2/TRBV6-3	-	TRBD2	TRBJ2-3	TGTGCCAGCAGACGTACTAGCGGGAGGCTTCGCAACACAGATACGCAGTATTTT	CASRRTSGRLRNTDTQYF
TRBV7-4	-	TRBD1	TRBJ2-5	TGTGCCAGCAGCTTAGAGCAGGACAGGGGACAAGAGACCCAGTACTTC	CASSLEQDRGQETQYF
TRBV12-3/TRBV12-4	few	TRBD1	TRBJ2-7	TGTGCCAGCAGTCATACAGGGGGTCGGTACTACGAGCAGTACTTC	CASSHTGGRYYEQYF
TRBV28	-	-	TRBJ2-7	TGTGCCAGCAGTGGAAATGGGGTTTACGAGCAGTACTTC	CASSGNGVYEQYF
TRBV27	few	-	TRBJ1-2	TGTGCCAGCAGCTCCAACAGGGTAATGCGGCCCAACTATGGCTACACCTTC	CASSSNRVMRPNYGYTF
TRBV27	-	-	TRBJ2-3	TGTGCCAGCAGTCACACAAGCAACGGGAATACGCAGTATTTT	CASSHTSNGNTQYF
TRBV4-3	-	TRBD2	TRBJ2-1	TGCGCCAGCAGCCAAGGGGTAGCGGGAGTGTTTGAGCAGTTCTTC	CASSQGVAGVFEQFF
TRBV7-8	few	TRBD1	TRBJ1-1	TGTGCCAGCAGCTGGGGACAGCCGAACACTGAAGCTTTCTTT	CASSWGQPNTEAFF
TRBV12-3/TRBV12-4	few	-	TRBJ2-1	TGTGCCAGCAGTTTAGTGGGCCCAACCGACCCCCTACAGTTCTTC	CASSLVGPTDPLQFF
TRBV20-1	-	-	TRBJ2-1	TGCAGTGCTAGGCCCCGTGGTAGCGGTTGGTACAATGAGCAGTTCTTC	CSARPRGSGWYNEQFF
TRBV18	-	-	TRBJ2-5	TGTGCCAGCTCACTTGGCAGGTCGCGGGCTCAAGAGACCCAGTACTTC	CASSLGRSRAQETQYF
TRBV7-9	-	-	TRBJ2-1	TGTGCCAGCAGCTCCAGCGGTCCGCAATACAATGAGCAGTTCTTC	CASSSSGPQYNEQFF
TRBV4-1	-	TRBD2	TRBJ2-1	TGCGCCAGCAGCCACGAACTAGCGGGGGGGCGGTACAATGAGCAGTTCTTC	CASSHELAGGRYNEQFF
TRBV20-1	few	TRBD2	TRBJ2-1	TGCAGTGCTCGGACTAGCGGGAGGAATGAGCAGTTCTTC	CSARTSGRNEQFF
TRBV7-9	few	-	TRBJ2-1	TGTGCCAGCAGCGGCCGACGGGACAATGAGCAGTTCTTC	CASSGRRDNEQFF
TRBV20-1	few	-	TRBJ2-1	TGCAGTGCTAGTCGCGGGCTCAGGGGTGAGCAGTTCTTC	CSASRGLRGEQFF
TRBV21-1	few	-	TRBJ2-7	TGTGCCAGCAGCCGTCTATTGGGGGGGGTGTCCTACGAGCAGTACTTC	CASSRLLGGVSYEQYF
TRBV20-1	-	-	TRBJ1-1	TGCAGTGCTATAAGGACCTCGTGGTTGACTGAAGCTTTCTTT	CSAIRTSWLTEAFF
TRBV20-1	-	-	TRBJ1-5	TGCAGTGCTAGAGCTCTAGAGGGTGGCAATCAGCCCCAGCATTTT	CSARALEGGNQPQHF
TRBV12-3/TRBV12-4	few	-	TRBJ1-2	TGTGCCAGCCTCCCGGAGGGCTTTGGCTATGGCTACACCTTC	CASLPEGFGYGYTF
TRBV10-1	few	TRBD2	TRBJ2-5	TGCGCCAGCAGTGAGTCGACTAGCGGGGAAGAGACCCAGTACTTC	CASSESTSGEETQYF
TRBV28	-	-	TRBJ2-5	TGTGCCAGCAGGCAACCGGGAGATCAAGAGACCCAGTACTTC	CASRQPGDQETQYF
TRBV7-2	-	-	TRBJ2-7	TGTGCCAGCAGCTTCGAATCCCACTACGGCGAGCAGTACTTC	CASSFESHYGEQYF
TRBV4-2	few	TRBD1	TRBJ1-2	TGTGCCAGCAGCCAAGATCTAGGGGGCCTGAGCGGCTACACCTTC	CASSQDLGGLSGYTF
TRBV2	-	-	TRBJ2-5	TGTGCCAGCAGTGAACTCGCGGTAGAGACCCAGTACTTC	CASSELAVETQYF
TRBV7-9	-	-	TRBJ2-1	TGTGCCAGCAGCTTAGCAGGGTCAGGGCGGAATGAGCAGTTCTTC	CASSLAGSGRNEQFF
TRBV12-3/TRBV12-4	-	TRBD1	TRBJ1-1	TGTGCCAGCGCCAAACCGGGACAGGGGAACACTGAAGCTTTCTTT	CASAKPGQGNTEAFF
TRBV28	few	TRBD2	TRBJ2-3	TGTGCCAGCAGTTTGGTCGGGGGCCCGGGAGGGACGCAGTATTTT	CASSLVGGPGGTQYF
TRBV5-1	-	-	TRBJ1-5	TGCGCCAGCAGCCGGGACGGCGACCGCAATCAGCCCCAGCATTTT	CASSRDGDRNQPQHF
TRBV9	many	-	TRBJ2-1	TGTGCCAGCAGCGTAGGCGGTAGCAGTGAGCAGTTCTTC	CASSVGGSSEQFF
TRBV3-1	-	TRBD2	TRBJ2-7	TGTGCCAGCAGCCAAGGACTAGCGGGAGGAGGGGAGCAGTACTTC	CASSQGLAGGGEQYF
TRBV5-1	few	-	TRBJ1-6	TGCGCCAGCAGCCCTTCGACCCGCTATAATTCACCCCTCCACTTT	CASSPSTRYNSPLHF
TRBV9	-	TRBD2	TRBJ2-7	TGTGCCAGCAGCGTATCCGGGACTAGCGGAAACGAGCAGTACTTC	CASSVSGTSGNEQYF
TRBV10-3	once	-	TRBJ2-7	TGTGCCATCAGTGAGTCACAGGGAAGCCCCTACGAGCAGTACTTC	CAISESQGSPYEQYF
TRBV5-1	few	-	TRBJ2-7	TGCGCCAGCAGCTTGGATTCCAGGGAACGCGAGCAGTACTTC	CASSLDSREREQYF